The T cell receptor (beta chain) described here comes from a study of cytomegalovirus exposure and HLA in healthy donors. Study summary: Earlier findings included about 120 million unique TCR beta sequences obtained from about 170 million T cells.

The PCR contained 60 Vbeta and 13 Jbeta primers. In the authors' methods: In a later analysis, some 10 million of approximately 81 million unique beta chains occurred in at least two donors. Repertoires were generated with immunoSEQ multiplex PCR, while TCRdb's copy carries only in-frame clones and drops some. V, J and clone size are those of that table, while D and trimming were read from the DNA. The sample lists 250,000 to 350,000 clones, about nine tenths seen once, with around 4% in the top ten. Study-level points and caveats: Reports credit the classifier with highly specific, highly sensitive diagnosis of cytomegalovirus status.

Concerning this clone: Its antigen remains unknown.

This clonotype was sampled from a man between 35 and 55 years old in good health and CMV-seropositive. The sequencing sample was made of PBMCs.

As DNA, the CDR3 is TGCGCCAGCAGTCAAGGGCAGCGGGATAACAATGAGCAGTTCTTC. Translated: CASSQGQRDNNEQFF. The V call is TRBV23-1, the J call TRBJ2-1; 7 bases are shared with TRBD2. TRBV23-1 is classed as an ORF, of uncertain function. V trimming: 2 bases; J trimming: 5 bases; junction bases outside the gene matches: 6. CDR3 size: 15 residues.